The 13 T cell receptor beta chains reported below all come from one sample, sequenced in a study of T-cell reconstitution after alpha-beta-depleted transplantation in children (TCRdb year 2016). Library preparation employed PCR. Sequenced on an Illumina HiSeq 2500. TCR library preparation used molecular barcoding, with unique molecular identifiers applied to normalize quantification of the TCRbeta repertoire. TCRdb reprocessed the public reads (quality trimming at Q25 with fastp, clone calling with MiXCR) and kept in-frame beta chains. Merged by CDR3 protein, the rows form single entries marked with the most common genes and DNA. For this sample the table gives about 500,000 distinct CDR3 sequences, of which about an eighth were detected only once. The ten largest clones take up less than 15% of the sample. The sample's treatment or condition, from its label and the paper: allogeneic hematopoietic cell transplantation with graft depleted of TCRalphabeta T cells and CD19 B cells.

The sequences come from PBMCs, mostly from graft donor cells, collected 180 days after TCRalphabeta/CD19-depleted stem cell transplant. The receptors come from a female patient between 2 and 15 years old who had a stem cell transplant for aplastic anemia, so the T cells may come from the graft donor.

The CDR3 DNA follows: TGTGCCAGCAGTCCGAGCCATGGGGCGCAGTATTTT. This encodes CASSPSHGAQYF. This sequence joins TRBV9 and TRBJ2-3; no reliable D call. V was pared by 5 bases and J by 10 bases, with 14 bases between. Germline V lookup: CDR1 SGDLS, CDR2 YYNGEE. This CDR3 has 12 residues.

This chain uses TRBV5-1 with TRBJ2-3; possibly TRBD1 or TRBD2 for D (5 bases each). Germline V gives CDR1 SGHRS, CDR2 YFSETQ. With 4 bases removed from V and 0 bases from J, the gap between germline ends came to 21 bases. The CDR3 consists of 18 residues. DNA for the CDR3: TGCGCCAGCAGCGGGGGAAACAGGCGACCGTCTAGCACAGATACGCAGTATTTT. It translates to CASSGGNRRPSSTDTQYF. Looking up the rest from reference TRBV5-1 and TRBJ2-3 gives the full variable domain: KAGVTQTPRYLIKTRGQQVTLSCSPISGHRSVSWYQQTPGQGLQFLFEYFSETQRNKGNFPGRFSGRQFSNSRSEMNVSTLELGDSALYLCASSGGNRRPSSTDTQYFGPGTRLTVL.

This clonotype was counted a few times. V usage is TRBV5-1 and J usage is TRBJ1-1, with TRBD1 matching over 7 bases. The CDR3 runs to 16 residues. V was pared by 0 bases and J by 3 bases, with 8 bases of the junction left unmatched. From germline, CDR1 is SGHRS and CDR2 YFSETQ. DNA of the CDR3: TGCGCCAGCAGCTTGGCCAGGGGGGCGAAGGACACTGAAGCTTTCTTT. Its protein product is CASSLARGAKDTEAFF.

This clonotype has a handful of counts. This sequence joins TRBV4-2 and TRBJ2-1; 7 bases are a match to TRBD2. With 0 bases clipped from V and 1 base from J, the junction kept 6 bases outside the gene matches. The length of the CDR3 is 17 residues. From germline, CDR1 is LGHNA and CDR2 YNFKEQ. CDR3 coding DNA: TGTGCCAGCAGCCAAGAATTGGGACTACTTTCCTACAATGAGCAGTTCTTC. Translation: CASSQELGLLSYNEQFF.

This clonotype was seen a few times. V is TRBV6-1 and J is TRBJ2-7; 13 nucleotides line up with TRBD2. CDR3 size: 14 residues. V trimming: 6 bases; J trimming: 5 bases; junction bases outside the gene matches: 4. CDR1 is MNHNS and CDR2 is SASEGT in the germline V gene. CDR3 residues: CASSPGLAGNEQYV. DNA for the CDR3: TGTGCCAGCAGCCCGGGACTAGCGGGAAACGAGCAGTACGTC.

This clonotype was detected many times. CDR3 loop: CASSPSGQGISYTMETQYF. CDR3 sequence (DNA): TGCGCCAGCAGCCCCTCGGGACAGGGAATTTCATACACAATGGAGACCCAGTACTTC. J is TRBJ2-5 and V is TRBV5-1; TRBD1 agrees at 9 bases. Germline V lookup: CDR1 SGHRS, CDR2 YFSETQ. The CDR3 sequence is 19 residues long. The ends lost 4 bases at V and 5 bases at J; junction bases unmatched: 21.

Turning to this clonotype: The junction and the germline gene differ at one end; a read error may be behind it. The chain has TRBV12-3 or TRBV12-4 and TRBJ1-1; TRBD1 matches at 8 bases. CDR3 length: 19 residues. The DNA for the CDR3 is TGTGCCTGCAGTCCCAGGGTCCTATTTTTGTCAGGGGGCCTCACTGAAGCTTTCTTT. Its translation: CACSPRVLFLSGGLTEAFF.

The chain links TRBV5-5 to TRBJ2-4; D may be TRBD1 (7 bases). The CDR3 is 14 residues long. The germline CDR1 and CDR2 sequences are SGHKS and YYEKEE (reference sequence). V was cut by 5 bases and J by 2 bases, with 11 bases left in between. The CDR3 DNA is TGTGCCAGCAGAGGAGGGGGCTCCAAAAACATTCAGTACTTC. Its translation: CASRGGGSKNIQYF.

This clonotype turned up a few times. This rearrangement joins TRBV7-9 to TRBJ2-1, with D possibly TRBD1 on 6 matching bases. CDR1 SEHNR and CDR2 FQNEAQ come from the germline V gene (reference sequence). Trimming removed 6 bases at V and 7 bases at J, with 19 bases between. The CDR3 consists of 15 residues. The CDR3 bases are TGTGCCAGCAGATCCACAGGGTCCCAGGGAAATGAGCAGTTCTTC. Its protein is CASRSTGSQGNEQFF. The full variable domain, its missing parts supplied by reference TRBV7-9 and TRBJ2-1, is DTGVSQNPRHKITKRGQNVTFRCDPISEHNRLYWYRQTLGQGPEFLTYFQNEAQLEKSRLLSDRFSAERPKGSFSTLEIQRTEQGDSAMYLCASRSTGSQGNEQFFGPGTRLTVL.

This clonotype was detected ten times or more. This rearrangement joins TRBV7-2 to TRBJ1-2, with D hard to call. Trimming removed 1 base at V and 12 bases at J, with 18 bases between. The germline gives CDR1 SGHTA, CDR2 FQGNSA. The CDR3 sequence is 14 residues long. CDR3 region: CASSLEAWLVIDTF. The CDR3 coding sequence is TGTGCCAGCAGCTTAGAGGCTTGGCTGGTTATCGACACCTTC.

The chain joins TRBV29-1 to TRBJ2-7; either TRBD1 or TRBD2 may supply D (5 bases each). The CDR3 runs 12 residues. The germline V gene has CDR1 SQVTM and CDR2 ANQGSEA. V was shortened by 5 bases and J by 2 bases, with 10 bases between the two germline ends. For the CDR3, the DNA is TGCAGCGTTCGGGACGTCGCCTACGAGCAGTACTTC. This translates into CSVRDVAYEQYF.

This clonotype occurred many times. The chain is built from TRBV28 and TRBJ2-3, with 9 bases matching TRBD2. V lost 3 bases, J lost 2 bases, and 6 bases stayed unmatched. This CDR3 has 16 residues. CDR1 is MDHEN, CDR2 SYDVKM, per germline. Here the CDR3 reads CASSLASGVITDTQYF. The CDR3 DNA reads TGTGCCAGCAGTTTGGCTAGCGGGGTTATCACAGATACGCAGTATTTT.

Written as DNA, the CDR3 is TGTGCCAGCAGCTTCAAAAGCGGGGGGGCCGGAGATACGCAGTATTTT. It encodes CASSFKSGGAGDTQYF. This chain uses TRBV7-2 with TRBJ2-3, with 10 bases identical to TRBD2. Germline-derived CDR1 and CDR2 are SGHTA and FQGNSA. The trim removed 3 bases at V and 5 bases at J, leaving 8 bases unmatched. The CDR3 runs to 16 residues.